Listed here are 22 T cell receptor beta chains from one sample, sequenced in a study of blood T cell repertoires in COVID-19. The repertoire was sequenced with immunoSEQ multiplex PCR; TCRdb's copy has only in-frame clones and lacks some. This repertoire shows 14,000 or so clones, 73% found once; its top ten account for 20% to 25%. Sequenced sample: peripheral blood. The receptors shown here come from a boy under 10 years old with active or convalescent COVID-19.

Only a few counts were recorded for this clone. The chain combines TRBV28 with TRBJ1-2; no definite D call. The CDR3 covers 12 residues. Germline CDR1 and CDR2: MDHEN and SYDVKM. Trimming pared 7 bases from V and 7 bases from J, leaving 13 bases between. CDR3 protein: CASKGEIRGYTF. The CDR3 region has the DNA TGTGCCAGCAAGGGAGAGATCCGTGGCTACACCTTC.

The chain joins TRBV3-1 (or the pseudogene TRBV3-2) to TRBJ1-1; D is unclear. CDR1 is LGHDT, CDR2 YNNKEL, per germline (reference sequence). The CDR3 spans 11 residues. V was trimmed by 2 bases and J by 8 bases, leaving 6 bases between them. CDR3 protein: CASSQRGEAFF. As DNA, the CDR3 is TGTGCCAGCAGCCAACGAGGGGAAGCTTTCTTT.

This chain connects TRBV5-1 to TRBJ1-1; D perhaps matches TRBD1 (6 bases). This CDR3 spans 14 amino acids. Trimming shortened V by 3 bases and J by 1 base, and 10 bases separated the two germline ends. Germline V gene sequence: CDR1 SGHRS, CDR2 YFSETQ. The DNA for the CDR3 is TGCGCCAGCAGCTCTACAGGGAGGAACACTGAAGCTTTCTTT. Residues: CASSSTGRNTEAFF.

The V and J genes are TRBV9 and TRBJ2-5; possibly TRBD2 for D (6 bases). CDR1 and CDR2 from the germline V gene are SGDLS and YYNGEE. Between the trimmed V and J ends, which lost 0 bases and 1 base, there was a span of 10 bases. The CDR3 loop spans 15 amino acids. The DNA for the CDR3 is TGTGCCAGCAGCGTAGGAGGAGGGGCCCAAGAGACCCAGTACTTC. Translated: CASSVGGGAQETQYF.

CDR3 loop: CASPYAGLPYEQYF. In nucleotides, the CDR3 is TGTGCCTCCCCCTACGCGGGGTTACCCTACGAGCAGTACTTC. This sequence joins TRBV24-1 and TRBJ2-7, with a weak D call TRBD2 (6 bases). V gave up 12 bases and J gave up 2 bases, with 19 bases separating them. CDR3 length: 14 amino acids. Germline CDR1 is KGHDR and CDR2 is SFDVKD.

This clone was seen a few times. The rearrangement joins TRBV6-6 to TRBJ2-5; 9 bases are a match to TRBD1. The germline CDR1 and CDR2 sequences are MNHNY and SVGAGI (reference sequence). There are 16 residues in the CDR3. V trimming: 6 bases; J trimming: 2 bases; junction bases outside the gene matches: 10. DNA for the CDR3: TGTGCCAGCAGGAATTCCGGGACAGGGCGTCAAGAGACCCAGTACTTC. Translation gives CASRNSGTGRQETQYF.

V and J are TRBV19 and TRBJ2-1; 10 bases agree with TRBD2. Germline lookup yields CDR1 LNHDA and CDR2 SQIVND (reference sequence). Germline trimming cut 4 bases from V and 4 bases from J; bases unmatched to any gene: 7. The CDR3 loop spans 16 amino acids. CDR3 protein: CASSTFGTSAYNEQFF. CDR3 DNA: TGTGCCAGTAGTACGTTCGGGACTAGCGCTTACAATGAGCAGTTCTTC.

The J gene is TRBJ1-2, the V gene TRBV7-2; a possible D gene is TRBD1 (6 bases). CDR1 is SGHTA and CDR2 is FQGNSA in the germline V gene. The CDR3 is made up of 13 amino acids. V was clipped by 5 bases and J by 6 bases, with 13 bases between them. CDR3 residues: CASSEGVLDGYTF. CDR3 DNA sequence: TGTGCCAGCAGCGAGGGGGTCCTGGATGGCTACACCTTC.

This chain links TRBV5-6 with TRBJ1-5; D remains unclear. Germline assignment: CDR1 SGHDT and CDR2 YYEEEE. The length of the CDR3 is 12 residues. Trimming took 4 bases from V and 7 from J, leaving 9 bases between them. The CDR3 sequence: CASSLWRQPQHF. The CDR3 bases are TGTGCCAGCAGCCTCTGGAGACAGCCCCAGCATTTT.

The chain couples TRBV5-1 to TRBJ2-3, with TRBD2 identical over 7 bases. With V trimmed by 4 bases and J by 4 bases, 12 bases remained unmatched. CDR1 and CDR2 (germline): SGHRS, YFSETQ. The CDR3 runs 16 residues. CDR3 sequence: CASSGRLAFRADTQYF. For the CDR3, the DNA is TGCGCCAGCAGCGGACGACTAGCTTTTAGGGCAGATACGCAGTATTTT.

The chain combines TRBV6-5 with TRBJ2-7, with 7 bases that match TRBD1. The CDR3 consists of 15 residues. Per the germline V gene, CDR1 is MNHEY and CDR2 is SVGAGI. The J segment lost 6 bases and the V segment lost 0 bases, leaving 8 bases of the junction unmatched. The CDR3 is CASSYSPPTGVEQYF. CDR3 sequence (DNA): TGTGCCAGCAGTTACTCCCCTCCAACAGGGGTCGAGCAGTACTTC.

The chain is built from TRBV9 and TRBJ2-3; unclear D gene. In germline, CDR1 is SGDLS, CDR2 YYNGEE. This CDR3 comprises 14 residues. Trimming shortened V by 1 base and J by 6 bases, and 12 bases separated the two germline ends. CDR3 nucleotides: TGTGCCAGCAGCGTATCCCCCTCGTCCGATACGCAGTATTTT. This translates into CASSVSPSSDTQYF.

The genes are TRBV5-5 and TRBJ1-3, with unresolved D. Germline CDR1 is SGHKS and CDR2 is YYEKEE (reference sequence). The CDR3 spans 15 residues. Trimming shortened V by 4 bases and J by 0 bases, and 11 bases separated the two germline ends. The CDR3 nucleotides are TGTGCCAGCAGCCATAATCCTAGCTCTGGAAACACCATATATTTT. As protein: CASSHNPSSGNTIYF.

The chain employs TRBV27 and TRBJ1-1; D is undetermined. The CDR3 sequence is 13 residues long. V was pared by 2 bases and J by 6 bases, with 10 bases between. Germline V lookup: CDR1 MNHEY, CDR2 SMNVEV (reference sequence). CDR3 loop: CASSLILSSEAFF. The CDR3 nucleotides are TGTGCCAGCAGTTTAATTCTTTCTTCTGAAGCTTTCTTT.

V usage is TRBV28 and J usage is TRBJ2-5; no clear D. CDR1 is MDHEN, CDR2 SYDVKM, per germline. The V end was cut by 5 bases, the J end by 1 base, with 11 bases between. The CDR3 length is 14 residues. This CDR3 is CASSTLSPQETQYF. The CDR3 coding sequence is TGTGCCAGCAGTACCCTCAGTCCCCAAGAGACCCAGTACTTC.

The chain couples TRBV29-1 to TRBJ1-1; TRBD1 is a possible D gene (6 bases). Germline CDR1 is SQVTM and CDR2 is ANQGSEA. This CDR3 contains 13 residues. The V and J ends lost 6 bases and 1 base respectively, with 12 bases between them. CDR3 protein: CSVQTGRNTEAFF. The CDR3, as DNA: TGCAGCGTCCAGACAGGCAGGAACACTGAAGCTTTCTTT.

The J gene is TRBJ1-3, the V gene TRBV15; D uncertain. Trimming left V 5 bases short and J 0 bases short, with 8 bases between. Looked up from germline, CDR1 is LNHNV and CDR2 is YYDKDF (reference sequence). The CDR3 is 14 residues long. The CDR3 DNA reads TGTGCCACCAGCGTACGGGACTCTGGAAACACCATATATTTT. It translates to CATSVRDSGNTIYF.

This chain uses TRBV19 with TRBJ1-1, with 8 bases fitting TRBD1. The CDR3 runs to 20 residues. The germline CDR1 and CDR2 sequences are LNHDA and SQIVND (reference sequence). The V gene end was trimmed by 5 bases and the J gene end by 0 bases; junction bases not matched to a gene: 20. The CDR3 coding sequence is TGTGCCAGTAGTTACCACCCACCAGGACAGGGAAGGGGAATGAACACTGAAGCTTTCTTT. Translated: CASSYHPPGQGRGMNTEAFF.

The chain uses TRBV23-1 and TRBJ2-2; 7 nucleotides line up with TRBD1. TRBV23-1 is an open reading frame, and its role is uncertain. Trimming took 11 bases from V and 5 from J; bases not matched to a gene: 14. CDR3 length: 15 amino acids. CDR3 nucleotides: TGCGCCGGTCAACCCAACAGGGGTAGAACCGGGGAGCTGTTTTTT. Its protein product is CAGQPNRGRTGELFF.

The rearrangement joins TRBV19 to TRBJ1-5; 7 bases match TRBD1. J lost 6 bases, V lost 5 bases, and 10 bases had no gene match. From germline, CDR1 is LNHDA and CDR2 SQIVND (reference sequence). The CDR3 has 15 amino acids. The CDR3 spells CASSPDRVWGQPQHF. The CDR3 DNA is TGTGCCAGTAGTCCCGACAGGGTCTGGGGTCAGCCCCAGCATTTT. Based on the CDR3 plus reference TRBV19 and TRBJ1-5, the full variable domain is DGGITQSPKYLFRKEGQNVTLSCEQNLNHDAMYWYRQDPGQGLRLIYYSQIVNDFQKGDIAEGYSVSREKKESFPLTVTSAQKNPTAFYLCASSPDRVWGQPQHFGDGTRLSIL.

V is TRBV24-1 and J is TRBJ2-3; 9 bases are a match to TRBD1. Germline V gene sequence: CDR1 KGHDR, CDR2 SFDVKD. This CDR3 spans 17 amino acids. After removal of 3 bases from V and 4 bases from J, the junction contained 10 bases not matched to a gene. DNA for the CDR3: TGTGCCACCAGTGATCCCGCAGGGACAGGGCCCCCAGATACGCAGTATTTT. This gives the protein CATSDPAGTGPPDTQYF.

The chain recombines TRBV27 with TRBJ2-5; 8 bases match TRBD2. Germline V gene data show CDR1 as MNHEY and CDR2 as SMNVEV (reference sequence). V shed 0 bases and J 5 bases; nucleotides not matched to a gene: 14. The CDR3 has 18 residues. The CDR3 loop reads CASSLSHSTGGRRETQYF. DNA for the CDR3: TGTGCCAGCAGTTTATCCCACTCCACTGGCGGGAGGAGGGAGACCCAGTACTTC.